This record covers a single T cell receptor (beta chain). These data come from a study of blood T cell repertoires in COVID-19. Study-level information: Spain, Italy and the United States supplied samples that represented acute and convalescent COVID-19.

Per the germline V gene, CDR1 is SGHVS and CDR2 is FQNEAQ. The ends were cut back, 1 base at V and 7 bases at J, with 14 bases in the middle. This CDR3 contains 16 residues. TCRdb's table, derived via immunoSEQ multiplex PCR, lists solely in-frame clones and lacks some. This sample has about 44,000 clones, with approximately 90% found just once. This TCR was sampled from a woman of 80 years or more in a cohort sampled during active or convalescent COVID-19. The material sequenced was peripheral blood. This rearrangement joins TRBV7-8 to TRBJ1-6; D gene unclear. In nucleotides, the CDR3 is TGTGCCAGCAGCTTAGGCTGGTCCGTTGGCAATTCACCCCTCCACTTT. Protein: CASSLGWSVGNSPLHF.